The source of this T cell receptor beta chain is a study of blood T cell repertoires in COVID-19. V lost 4 bases, J lost 9 bases, and 6 bases stayed unmatched. This CDR3 region has 15 residues. CDR1 is LGHDT, CDR2 YNNKEL, per germline (reference sequence). The protocol was immunoSEQ multiplex PCR, while the TCRdb copy is restricted to in-frame clones and leaves out a portion. This table holds some 300,000 clones, around nine tenths found once. The sequenced sample consisted of peripheral blood. The clonotype was recovered from a woman between 70 and 85 years old with COVID-19, enrolled during active disease. The rearrangement uses TRBV3-1 (or the pseudogene TRBV3-2) and TRBJ1-6, with TRBD1 matching 10 bases. The CDR3 is CASSRRQGAGSPLHF. CDR3 nucleotides: TGTGCCAGCAGCCGCAGACAGGGGGCAGGTTCACCCCTCCACTTT.